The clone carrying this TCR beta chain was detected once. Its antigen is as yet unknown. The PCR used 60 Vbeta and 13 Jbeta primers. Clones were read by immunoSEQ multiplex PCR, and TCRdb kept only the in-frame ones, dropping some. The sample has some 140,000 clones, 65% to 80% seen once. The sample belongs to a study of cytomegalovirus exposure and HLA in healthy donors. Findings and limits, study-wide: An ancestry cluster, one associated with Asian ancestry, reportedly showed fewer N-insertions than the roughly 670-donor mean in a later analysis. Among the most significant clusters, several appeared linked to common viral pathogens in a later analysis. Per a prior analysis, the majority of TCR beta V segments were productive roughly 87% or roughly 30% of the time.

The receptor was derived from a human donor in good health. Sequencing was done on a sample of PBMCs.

CDR3 coding DNA: TGCGCCAGCAGCCACTCCGATAGCGGGATCGAGCAGTTCTTC. This translates into CASSHSDSGIEQFF. V gene TRBV4-3 combines with J gene TRBJ2-1, with 8 bases lining up with TRBD2. The germline V gene encodes CDR1 LGHNA and CDR2 YSLEER. J gave up 10 bases and V 3 bases, and 8 bases lay outside the gene matches. The CDR3 consists of 14 residues.